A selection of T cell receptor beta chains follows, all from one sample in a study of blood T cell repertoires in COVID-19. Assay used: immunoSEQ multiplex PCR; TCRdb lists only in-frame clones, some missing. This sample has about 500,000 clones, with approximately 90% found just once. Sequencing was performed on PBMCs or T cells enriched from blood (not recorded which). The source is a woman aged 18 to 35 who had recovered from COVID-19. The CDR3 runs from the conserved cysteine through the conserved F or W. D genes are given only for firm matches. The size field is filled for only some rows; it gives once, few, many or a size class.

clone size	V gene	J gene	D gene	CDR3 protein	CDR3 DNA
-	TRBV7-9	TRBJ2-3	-	CASSLAGRPATDTQYF	TGTGCCAGCAGCTTAGCGGGGAGACCAGCAACAGATACGCAGTATTTT
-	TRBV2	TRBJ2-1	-	CASSDKLVTSFNNEQFF	TGTGCCAGCAGTGATAAATTAGTGACTAGTTTTAACAATGAGCAGTTCTTC
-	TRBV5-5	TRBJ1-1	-	CASSLVTMNTEAFF	TGTGCCAGCAGCTTGGTCACTATGAACACTGAAGCTTTCTTT
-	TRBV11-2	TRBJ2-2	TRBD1	CASSPGGANTGELFF	TGTGCCAGCAGCCCAGGGGGTGCGAACACCGGGGAGCTGTTTTTT
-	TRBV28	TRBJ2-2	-	CASSLLRVNTGELFF	TGTGCCAGCAGTTTATTACGGGTGAACACCGGGGAGCTGTTTTTT
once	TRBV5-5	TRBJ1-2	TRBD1	CASSLGSTGNYGYTF	TGTGCCAGCAGCTTAGGGTCGACAGGGAACTATGGCTACACCTTC
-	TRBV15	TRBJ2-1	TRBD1	CATSRDRDRGRGQFF	TGTGCCACCAGCAGAGATCGGGACAGGGGCAGGGGGCAGTTCTTC
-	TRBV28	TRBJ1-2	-	CASSLIEAYGYTF	TGTGCCAGCAGTTTAATAGAAGCCTATGGCTACACCTTC
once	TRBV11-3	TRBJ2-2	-	CASSLESGGELFF	TGTGCCAGCAGCTTAGAATCCGGCGGGGAGCTGTTTTTT
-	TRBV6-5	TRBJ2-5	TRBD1	CASSLTGLVKETQYF	TGTGCCAGCAGTTTGACAGGGCTTGTAAAAGAGACCCAGTACTTC
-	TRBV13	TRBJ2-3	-	CASGGIRDSTDTQYF	TGTGCCAGCGGGGGGATCCGGGACAGCACAGATACGCAGTATTTT
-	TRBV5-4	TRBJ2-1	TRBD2	CASSPPSGRVKGNEQFF	TGTGCCAGCAGCCCCCCTAGCGGGAGAGTCAAAGGGAATGAGCAGTTCTTC
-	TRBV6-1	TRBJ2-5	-	CASSEDFQETQYF	TGTGCCAGCAGTGAGGACTTCCAAGAGACCCAGTACTTC
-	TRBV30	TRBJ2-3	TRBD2	CAWDLAGGSTDTQYF	TGTGCCTGGGACTTAGCGGGGGGGTCCACAGATACGCAGTATTTT
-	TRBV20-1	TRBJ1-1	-	CSARIYTEAFF	TGCAGTGCTAGAATCTACACTGAAGCTTTCTTT
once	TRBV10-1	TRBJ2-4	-	CASSERRQGGNIQYF	TGCGCCAGCAGTGAGAGGCGGCAGGGAGGAAACATTCAGTACTTC
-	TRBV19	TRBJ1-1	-	CASSIRVMTLNTEAFF	TGTGCCAGTAGTATCAGGGTCATGACATTGAACACTGAAGCTTTCTTT
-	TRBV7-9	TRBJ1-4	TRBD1	CASSPRDRDEKLFF	TGTGCCAGCAGCCCAAGGGACAGGGATGAAAAACTGTTTTTT
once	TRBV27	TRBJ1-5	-	CASSPPPRPQHF	TGTGCCAGCAGTCCGCCTCCTAGGCCCCAGCATTTT
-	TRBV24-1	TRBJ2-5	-	CATSVRLGQETQYF	TGTGCCACCAGTGTCCGACTCGGTCAAGAGACCCAGTACTTC
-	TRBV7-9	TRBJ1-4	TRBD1	CASSLARSAGGANEKLFF	TGTGCCAGCAGCTTAGCGCGTTCGGCAGGGGGAGCTAATGAAAAACTGTTTTTT
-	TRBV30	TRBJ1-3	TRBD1	CAWSQTGISNTIYF	TGTGCCTGGAGTCAGACAGGGATCTCGAACACCATATATTTT
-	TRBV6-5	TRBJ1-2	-	CASSLQGRRGYTF	TGTGCCAGCAGCCTACAGGGTAGGAGGGGCTACACCTTC
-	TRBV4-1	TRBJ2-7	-	CASSQARQSSYEQYF	TGCGCCAGCAGCCAAGCCCGACAGAGTTCCTACGAGCAGTACTTC
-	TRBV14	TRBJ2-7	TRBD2	CASSQDTLRGAYEQYF	TGTGCCAGCAGCCAAGATACACTGCGGGGGGCCTACGAGCAGTACTTC
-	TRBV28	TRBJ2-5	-	CASSEQGRETQYF	TGTGCCAGCAGTGAACAGGGAAGAGAGACCCAGTACTTC
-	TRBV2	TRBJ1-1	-	CASNQEPFNTEAFF	TGTGCCAGCAATCAGGAACCCTTTAATACTGAAGCTTTCTTT
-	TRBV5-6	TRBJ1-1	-	CASTPGVMNTEAFF	TGTGCCAGCACCCCAGGGGTCATGAACACTGAAGCTTTCTTT
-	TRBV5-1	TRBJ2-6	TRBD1	CASSHRWDSLSGANVLTF	TGCGCCAGCAGCCACCGGTGGGACAGTTTATCTGGGGCCAACGTCCTGACTTTC
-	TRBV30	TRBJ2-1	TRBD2	CAWGGTSGGRGEQFF	TGTGCCTGGGGAGGGACTAGCGGGGGACGGGGTGAGCAGTTCTTC
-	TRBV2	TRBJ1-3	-	CASRSGNTIYF	TGTGCCAGTCGATCGGGGAACACCATATATTTT
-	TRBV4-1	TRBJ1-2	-	CASSQIGRAKDYGYTF	TGCGCCAGCAGCCAAATCGGGAGGGCCAAGGACTATGGCTACACCTTC
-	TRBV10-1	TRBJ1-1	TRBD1	CASSSQRAGGTEAFF	TGCGCCAGCAGCTCCCAAAGGGCAGGGGGCACTGAAGCTTTCTTT
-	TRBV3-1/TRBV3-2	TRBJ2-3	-	CASSQQTALGTQYF	TGTGCCAGCAGCCAACAAACAGCCTTAGGTACGCAGTATTTT
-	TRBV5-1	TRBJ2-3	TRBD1	CASSVDRALGTDTQYF	TGCGCCAGCAGCGTCGACAGGGCCCTAGGCACAGATACGCAGTATTTT
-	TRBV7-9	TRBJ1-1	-	CASSLDLNTEAFF	TGTGCCAGCAGCTTGGACTTGAACACTGAAGCTTTCTTT
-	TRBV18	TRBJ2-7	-	CASSLGLTSYEQYF	TGTGCCAGCTCCCTTGGACTGACCTCCTACGAGCAGTACTTC
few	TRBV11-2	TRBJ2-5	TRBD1	CASSLWTGETQYF	TGTGCCAGCAGCTTATGGACAGGGGAGACCCAGTACTTC
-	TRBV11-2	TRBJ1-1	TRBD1	CASSPTGSSTEAFF	TGTGCCAGCAGCCCGACAGGGTCGAGCACTGAAGCTTTCTTT
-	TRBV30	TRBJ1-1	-	CAWSVGVNTEAFF	TGTGCCTGGAGTGTAGGGGTGAACACTGAAGCTTTCTTT
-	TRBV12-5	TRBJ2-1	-	CASGLGVATNEQFF	TGTGCTAGTGGTTTGGGGGTAGCGACAAATGAGCAGTTCTTC